This record looks at one T cell receptor beta chain sequence and its context. Its antigen is unidentified. This sample was taken from a study of T cell responses to AZD1222 COVID-19 vaccine. Study-level points and caveats: Females outnumbered males among donors, who were mostly white British; clonal diversity was possibly underestimated. Vaccine-related CD4 TCRs covered spike, predominating at 160-218 and 743-854. Within unmutated variant regions lay the reported targets of nearly half of spike-specific TCRs. Baseline seropositivity characterized only six AZD1222 recipients.

This CDR3 has 18 amino acids. Trimming cost V 1 base and J 7 bases; bases outside gene matches: 18. Germline V gene data show CDR1 as SGHTA and CDR2 as FQGNSA. Method: immunoSEQ multiplex PCR; TCRdb's copy keeps in-frame clones and lacks some. The table records approximately 100,000 clones, roughly 85% of them present only once. The sample consisted of peripheral blood, taken 28 days after the second AZD1222 dose. The chain combines TRBV7-2 with TRBJ2-7; 8 bases are shared with TRBD2. The sequence derives from an adult who received the AZD1222 COVID-19 vaccine. CDR3 in DNA: TGTGCCAGCAGCTTAGGTTTCGCGGGCGGGAGGTTATCTGGGGAGCAGTACTTC. Protein sequence: CASSLGFAGGRLSGEQYF. Complete variable domain (other parts from reference TRBV7-2 and TRBJ2-7): GAGVSQSPSNKVTEKGKDVELRCDPISGHTALYWYRQSLGQGLEFLIYFQGNSAPDKSGLPSDRFSAERTGGSVSTLTIQRTQQEDSAVYLCASSLGFAGGRLSGEQYFGPGTRLTVT.